A single sample is the source of the 28 T cell receptor beta chains below, sequenced in a study of response to subunit inactivated influenza vaccine. TCRdb fed the RT-PCR reads into MiXCR, producing one record per CDR3 protein. The table has 750,000 to 850,000 distinct CDR3 sequences, around a sixth seen once; the top ten hold under 13%. Sample: PBMCs from blood, taken 5 days after vaccination. Receptors originate from a man aged 50 to 59 who received an inactivated influenza vaccine.

The V call is TRBV6-1, the J call TRBJ2-7; 9 bases agree with TRBD2. The V and J ends lost 6 bases and 2 bases, in that order; junction bases with no gene match: 5. Germline assignment: CDR1 MNHNS and CDR2 SASEGT. The CDR3 runs to 14 residues. The CDR3 sequence is CASRTAGGPYEQYF. CDR3 nucleotides: TGTGCCAGCAGAACGGCGGGAGGGCCCTACGAGCAGTACTTC.

The sample holds many counts of this clonotype. The chain joins TRBV6-6 to TRBJ2-5, with a tentative D call TRBD2 (5 bases). CDR3 length: 13 residues. The germline gives CDR1 MNHNY, CDR2 SVGAGI (reference sequence). V shed 2 bases and J shed 2 bases, with 6 bases lying between them. The CDR3 DNA follows: TGTGCCAGCAGTTACACTAGACAAGAGACCCAGTACTTC. It specifies CASSYTRQETQYF.

This clonotype came up a few times. The V gene is TRBV4-1, the J gene TRBJ2-3; weak D call: TRBD2 (6 bases). The V and J ends lost 0 bases and 1 base respectively, with 11 bases between them. The CDR3 is 16 amino acids. Germline V gives CDR1 MGHRA, CDR2 YSYEKL. The CDR3 reads CASSQDLGGGTDTQYF. CDR3 in DNA: TGCGCCAGCAGCCAAGATCTTGGCGGGGGCACAGATACGCAGTATTTT.

This clonotype was picked up many times. The V and J genes are TRBV12-3 or TRBV12-4 and TRBJ2-7, with 8 bases fitting TRBD1. This CDR3 is 13 amino acids long. The junction had 6 bases not matched to a gene; V was cut back by 8 bases and J by 3 bases. The CDR3 sequence is CASSLGTGYEQYF. The CDR3 region has the DNA TGTGCCAGCTCACTCGGGACAGGCTACGAGCAGTACTTC.

This clonotype was recorded a few times. The rearrangement joins TRBV4-3 to TRBJ2-1, with 11 bases that match TRBD1. This CDR3 is 16 amino acids long. CDR1 LGHNA and CDR2 YSLEER come from the germline V gene. V lost 0 bases and J lost 4; bases outside the gene matches: 2. CDR3 region: CASSQEWDRGYNEQFF. The CDR3 nucleotides read TGCGCCAGCAGCCAAGAATGGGACAGGGGGTACAATGAGCAGTTCTTC.

This clonotype turned up a few times. The chain combines TRBV7-2 with TRBJ2-1; D gene ambiguous. Germline loops: CDR1 SGHTA, CDR2 FQGNSA. V lost 5 bases, J lost 7 bases, and 18 bases lay in between. This CDR3 spans 15 amino acids. This CDR3 reads CASSPQVALVNEQFF. CDR3 DNA: TGTGCCAGCAGCCCCCAGGTGGCCTTGGTTAATGAGCAGTTCTTC.

The chain joins TRBV20-1 to TRBJ1-1, with D possibly matching TRBD1 (5 bases). V lost 4 bases to trimming and J lost 5 bases, with 14 bases between them. Germline lookup yields CDR1 DFQATT and CDR2 SNEGSKA (reference sequence). The CDR3 is 13 amino acids. CDR3 coding DNA: TGCAGTGCTAATGAGGGGAGGGGTACTGAAGCTTTCTTT. Translation: CSANEGRGTEAFF.

For the CDR3, the DNA is TGCAGTGCTAGGCAGCCGAGGGGCTCTGAGCAGTACTTC. This encodes CSARQPRGSEQYF. The V call is TRBV20-1, the J call TRBJ2-7; D is tentatively TRBD1 or TRBD2 (5 bases each). The ends were cut back, 3 bases at V and 7 bases at J, with 16 bases in the middle. The CDR3 is made up of 13 amino acids. From germline, CDR1 is DFQATT and CDR2 SNEGSKA (reference sequence).

A few counts support this clonotype. The chain is built from TRBV7-9 and TRBJ1-4; no firm D call. The ends were cut back, 3 bases at V and 2 bases at J, with 13 bases in the middle. The CDR3 runs 16 residues. Germline V lookup: CDR1 SEHNR, CDR2 FQNEAQ (reference sequence). The CDR3 sequence is CASSFLEVPTNEKLFF. The CDR3 DNA reads as TGTGCCAGCAGCTTTTTAGAGGTTCCGACTAATGAAAAACTGTTTTTT.

The V gene is TRBV7-2, the J gene TRBJ2-5; possibly TRBD2 for D (6 bases). Per the germline V gene, CDR1 is SGHTA and CDR2 is FQGNSA. The CDR3 loop spans 16 amino acids. Trimming cost V 5 bases and J 5 bases, with 21 bases left between them. The chain's CDR3 is CASSRFVGGTTETQYF. CDR3 DNA sequence: TGTGCCAGCAGCCGCTTCGTTGGCGGGACGACGGAGACCCAGTACTTC.

V is TRBV6-1 and J is TRBJ1-5, with a tentative D call TRBD1 (5 bases). Germline CDR1 is MNHNS and CDR2 is SASEGT. This CDR3 spans 14 amino acids. V was trimmed by 6 bases and J by 7 bases, leaving 16 bases between them. The CDR3 nucleotides read TGTGCCAGCAGCCCCTTCGGGACCGTACAGCCCCAGCATTTT. Translating gives CASSPFGTVQPQHF.

This sequence joins TRBV6-5 and TRBJ1-6, with D unclear. The CDR3 extends over 13 amino acids. Trimming removed 0 bases from V and 9 bases from J, with 6 bases in between. The V gene's germline CDR1 is MNHEY and CDR2 SVGAGI. CDR3 DNA sequence: TGTGCCAGCAGTTACTCATTGGGTTCACCCCTCCACTTT. Amino acid sequence: CASSYSLGSPLHF.

This clonotype was detected a few times. The CDR3 DNA sequence: TGTGCCAGCAGTGAATTACGAGTCCGCTACAATGAGCAGTTCTTC. Protein product: CASSELRVRYNEQFF. The J gene is TRBJ2-1, the V gene TRBV2; D uncertain. Germline V gene data show CDR1 as SNHLY and CDR2 as FYNNEI. The CDR3 is 15 residues long. Deletions cut 2 bases from V and 3 bases from J, with 11 bases between.

This clonotype appeared a few times. The V and J genes are TRBV5-1 and TRBJ2-1; TRBD2 agrees at 11 bases. The ends lost 1 base at V and 8 bases at J; junction bases unmatched: 11. CDR1 and CDR2 (germline): SGHRS, YFSETQ. CDR3 length: 17 amino acids. The CDR3 sequence is CASSLSLLGLAEYEQFF. Written as DNA, the CDR3 is TGCGCCAGCAGCTTGTCTCTCCTGGGACTAGCGGAGTATGAGCAGTTCTTC.

This clonotype was counted between two and nine times. The chain couples TRBV20-1 to TRBJ1-5; no definite D call. The CDR3 sequence is 15 residues long. Trimming took off 5 bases at V and 4 bases at J, with 18 bases between the two ends. Germline assignment: CDR1 DFQATT and CDR2 SNEGSKA (reference sequence). The CDR3 loop is CSALVGWQRNQPQHF. The CDR3 DNA reads TGCAGTGCTTTAGTCGGGTGGCAGCGAAATCAGCCCCAGCATTTT.

The J gene is TRBJ2-5, the V gene TRBV27; the D gene is possibly TRBD2 (6 bases). This CDR3 is built from 15 residues. Germline V gives CDR1 MNHEY, CDR2 SMNVEV (reference sequence). Trimming cost V 6 bases and J 3 bases, with 17 bases left between them. This chain's CDR3 is CASRRLTSLEETQYF. CDR3 in DNA: TGTGCCAGCAGACGACTGACTAGTCTAGAAGAGACCCAGTACTTC.

This clonotype was counted many times. The chain carries TRBV12-3 or TRBV12-4 and TRBJ1-5, with D tentatively TRBD1 (5 bases). The CDR3 is made up of 14 amino acids. The V end lost 2 bases, the J end lost 2 bases, and 7 bases lay between the germline ends. The chain's CDR3 is CASSLRDRNQPQHF. The CDR3 DNA reads TGTGCCAGCAGTTTACGGGACCGCAATCAGCCCCAGCATTTT.

CDR3 region: CASSQRLAGGDEQFF. CDR3 in DNA: TGTGCCAGCAGCCAAAGACTAGCGGGAGGGGATGAGCAGTTCTTC. The chain recombines TRBV7-9 with TRBJ2-1; 14 positions match TRBD2. Germline loops: CDR1 SEHNR, CDR2 FQNEAQ (reference sequence). V lost 5 bases, J lost 8 bases, and 5 bases stayed unmatched. CDR3 size: 15 residues.

V usage is TRBV12-3 or TRBV12-4 and J usage is TRBJ2-5, with 9 positions matching TRBD1. This CDR3 spans 13 amino acids. J lost 7 bases, V lost 4 bases, and 4 bases had no gene match. CDR3 DNA sequence: TGTGCCAGCAGTTGGGACAGGGTTGGGACCCAGTACTTC. Amino acid sequence: CASSWDRVGTQYF.

The V and J genes are TRBV7-3 and TRBJ2-2; 9 bases map to TRBD1. With 5 bases clipped from V and 6 bases from J, the junction kept 13 bases outside the gene matches. This CDR3 has 17 residues. CDR1 and CDR2 from the germline V gene are SGHTA and FQGTGA. The CDR3 DNA is TGTGCCAGCAGCACCCCTCCCGGACAGGGGAGGGCCGGGGAGCTGTTTTTT. It encodes CASSTPPGQGRAGELFF.

V gene TRBV18 combines with J gene TRBJ2-1; TRBD2 is a possible D gene (6 bases). CDR1 is KGHSH and CDR2 is LQKENI in the germline V gene. CDR3 length equals 13 residues. The ends were cut back, 4 bases at V and 6 bases at J, with 10 bases in the middle. CDR3 bases: TGTGCCAGCTCACGTCCTAGCGTCAATGAGCAGTTCTTC. Its protein is CASSRPSVNEQFF.

With respect to this clonotype: A much bigger clone sits one base away, suggesting this may be a read error. The rearrangement links TRBV12-3 or TRBV12-4 to TRBJ1-1, with no clear D. Between the trimmed V and J ends, which lost 2 bases and 5 bases, there was a span of 12 bases. The CDR3 is 14 amino acids. CDR3 DNA sequence: TGTGCCAGCAGTTTAAATAATTCCCTAACTGAAGCTTTCTTT. Protein product: CASSLNNSLTEAFF.

Many counts were recorded for this clonotype. The V gene is TRBV4-3, the J gene TRBJ2-3, with D unclear. CDR1 is LGHNA, CDR2 YSLEER, per germline. V shed 0 bases and J shed 10 bases, with 11 bases lying between them. The CDR3 extends over 13 amino acids. CDR3 sequence: CASSQDFSESQYF. The CDR3 DNA follows: TGCGCCAGCAGCCAAGATTTCAGCGAATCGCAGTATTTT.

J is TRBJ2-7 and V is TRBV7-9; the D gene is possibly TRBD2 (5 bases). This CDR3 is built from 12 residues. The germline V gene encodes CDR1 SEHNR and CDR2 FQNEAQ (reference sequence). V dropped 7 bases and J dropped 7 bases, with 14 bases sitting between them. CDR3 DNA: TGTGCCAGCACTCAAGGTCCGGGAGAGCAGTACTTC. It yields the protein CASTQGPGEQYF.

This clonotype was detected only a few times. CDR3 protein: CAIRGTKGTGELFF. For the CDR3, the DNA is TGTGCCATCCGGGGGACTAAGGGTACCGGGGAGCTGTTTTTT. The chain links TRBV10-3 to TRBJ2-2; 7 bases match TRBD2. The germline V gene encodes CDR1 ENHRY and CDR2 SYGVKD. The CDR3 is 14 amino acids. Trimming at V came to 8 bases and at J to 5 bases, leaving 8 bases not matched to a gene.

This clonotype was seen a few times. This chain uses TRBV12-3 or TRBV12-4 with TRBJ1-1, with 7 bases matching TRBD1. The ends lost 2 bases at V and 3 bases at J; junction bases unmatched: 9. This CDR3 is 16 amino acids long. The CDR3 DNA is TGTGCCAGCAGTTTACCCTTGACAGGGCCCCACACTGAAGCTTTCTTT. It codes for CASSLPLTGPHTEAFF.

The genes are TRBV20-1 and TRBJ2-7, with D possibly matching TRBD1 (6 bases). CDR3 length: 15 residues. The germline CDR1 and CDR2 sequences are DFQATT and SNEGSKA (reference sequence). V gave up 0 bases and J gave up 3 bases, with 15 bases separating them. In nucleotides, the CDR3 is TGCAGTGCTAGAGATCCCCCAGGGGTCAACTACGAGCAGTACTTC. It specifies CSARDPPGVNYEQYF.

V gene TRBV28 combines with J gene TRBJ1-2; 9 bases agree with TRBD1. The CDR3 has 16 residues. The trim removed 1 base at V and 4 bases at J, leaving 7 bases unmatched. Germline loops: CDR1 MDHEN, CDR2 SYDVKM. As DNA, the CDR3 is TGTGCCAGCAGTTTATCTGTTGGACAGGGGATCTATGGCTACACCTTC. This gives the protein CASSLSVGQGIYGYTF.